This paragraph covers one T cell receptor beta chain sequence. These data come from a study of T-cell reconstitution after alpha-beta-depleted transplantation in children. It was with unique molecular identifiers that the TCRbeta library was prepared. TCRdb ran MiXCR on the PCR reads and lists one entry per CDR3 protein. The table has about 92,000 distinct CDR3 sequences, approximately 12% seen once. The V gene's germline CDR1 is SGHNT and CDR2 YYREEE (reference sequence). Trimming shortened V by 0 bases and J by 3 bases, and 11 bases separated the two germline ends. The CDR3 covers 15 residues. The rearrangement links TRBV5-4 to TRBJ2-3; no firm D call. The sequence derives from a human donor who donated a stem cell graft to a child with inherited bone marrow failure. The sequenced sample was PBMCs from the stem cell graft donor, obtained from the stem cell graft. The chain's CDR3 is CASSLAGSFTDTQYF. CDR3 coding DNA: TGTGCCAGCAGCTTGGCGGGCAGCTTTACAGATACGCAGTATTTT.